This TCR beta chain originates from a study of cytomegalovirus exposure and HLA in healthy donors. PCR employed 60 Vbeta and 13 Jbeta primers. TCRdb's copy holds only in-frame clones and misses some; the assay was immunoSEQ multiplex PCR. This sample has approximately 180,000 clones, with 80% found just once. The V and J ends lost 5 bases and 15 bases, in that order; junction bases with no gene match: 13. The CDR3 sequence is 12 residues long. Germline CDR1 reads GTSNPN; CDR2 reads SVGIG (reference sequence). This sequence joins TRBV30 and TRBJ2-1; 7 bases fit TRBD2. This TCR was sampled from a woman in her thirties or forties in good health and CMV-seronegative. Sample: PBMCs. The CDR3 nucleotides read TGTGCCTGGGGGGGGGAGCCCGACCGGACGTTCTTC. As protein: CAWGGEPDRTFF.